Below are 21 T cell receptor beta chains sequenced from a single sample in a study of shared clonotypes between healthy human individuals. Clones were read by immunoSEQ multiplex PCR, and TCRdb kept only the in-frame ones, dropping some. In the table there are some 580,000 clones, about 98% of which are singletons. Naive CD8 cells lacked CD45RO, underwent positive selection for CCR7 and left out terminally differentiated effector memory CD45RA+ cells. The sequenced sample was naive CD8+ T cells sorted from blood. These receptors came from a man aged 25-40 years in good health.

The chain combines TRBV7-6 with TRBJ2-3; tentative D call: TRBD2 (5 bases). This CDR3 region has 16 residues. Trimming left V 0 bases short and J 7 bases short, with 17 bases between. Germline V gene lookup returns CDR1 SGHVS and CDR2 FNYEAQ. The CDR3 reads CASSLAEEIVLNTQYF. CDR3 nucleotides: TGTGCCAGCAGCTTAGCGGAGGAGATAGTCCTAAATACGCAGTATTTT.

The V and J genes are TRBV28 and TRBJ2-1; D unclear. The CDR3 totals 15 residues. Trimming cost V 3 bases and J 3 bases, with 12 bases left between them. In germline, CDR1 is MDHEN, CDR2 SYDVKM. CDR3 DNA sequence: TGTGCCAGCAGTTTCGGCGGAGTAATCTACAATGAGCAGTTCTTC. This translates into CASSFGGVIYNEQFF.

This chain connects TRBV27 to TRBJ2-7; the match to TRBD2 covers 8 bases. The CDR3 totals 15 residues. J lost 6 bases, V lost 6 bases, and 13 bases had no gene match. The germline V gene encodes CDR1 MNHEY and CDR2 SMNVEV (reference sequence). The CDR3 DNA sequence: TGTGCCAGCAGCCTTGATCGGGAGGGACTGGGCGAGCAGTACTTC. It is translated as CASSLDREGLGEQYF.

Notes on this clone: Additional DNA sequences in this sample encode the identical CDR3. The gene calls are TRBV4-1 and TRBJ2-1; D may be TRBD2 (6 bases). V dropped 3 bases and J dropped 1 base, with 7 bases sitting between them. CDR3 length: 14 amino acids. Germline-derived CDR1 and CDR2 are MGHRA and YSYEKL. CDR3 DNA: TGCGCCAGCAGCCAGGGGGGATCCTACAATGAGCAGTTCTTC. This encodes CASSQGGSYNEQFF.

The chain is built from TRBV6-5 and TRBJ2-2, with D maybe TRBD2 (5 bases). Trimming cost V 1 base and J 4 bases, with 13 bases left between them. Germline CDR1 MNHEY, CDR2 SVGAGI. This CDR3 region has 16 residues. This CDR3 reads CASSYLDGIGTGELFF. DNA for the CDR3: TGTGCCAGCAGTTACTTAGACGGGATCGGCACCGGGGAGCTGTTTTTT.

Here the CDR3 DNA reads TGTGCCTGGAGTGCAGGGACAGGGGGAAACACCATATATTTT. This encodes CAWSAGTGGNTIYF. The rearrangement joins TRBV30 to TRBJ1-3; 9 bases agree with TRBD1. Germline V CDR1 and CDR2: GTSNPN, SVGIG (reference sequence). This CDR3 contains 14 residues. Trimming at V came to 1 base and at J to 4 bases, leaving 2 bases not matched to a gene.

V usage is TRBV27 and J usage is TRBJ2-7; the D is unclear. Germline lookup yields CDR1 MNHEY and CDR2 SMNVEV (reference sequence). The germline V and J ends were trimmed by 6 bases and 1 base, with 13 bases remaining between them. This CDR3 is built from 14 residues. The CDR3 DNA reads as TGTGCCAGCAGAATTAGTTTAGGGTCCTACGAGCAGTACTTC. Encoded protein: CASRISLGSYEQYF.

This chain links TRBV7-8 with TRBJ2-7, with a weak D call TRBD1 (5 bases). Trimming removed 1 base at V and 2 bases at J, with 15 bases between. The CDR3 sequence is 16 residues long. Germline V gives CDR1 SGHVS, CDR2 FQNEAQ. Here the CDR3 DNA reads TGTGCCAGCAGCTTAGGGGGCGATGAAAATGCCTACGAGCAGTACTTC. Encoded protein: CASSLGGDENAYEQYF.

The genes are TRBV27 and TRBJ1-4, with 8 bases matching TRBD1. From germline, CDR1 is MNHEY and CDR2 SMNVEV (reference sequence). The CDR3 runs to 13 residues. The ends lost 6 bases at V and 11 bases at J; junction bases unmatched: 8. CDR3 sequence: CASRGQATSKLFF. DNA of the CDR3: TGTGCCAGCAGGGGACAGGCGACCAGTAAACTGTTTTTT. The variable domain in full, with the rest retrieved from reference TRBV27 and TRBJ1-4, is EAQVTQNPRYLITVTGKKLTVTCSQNMNHEYMSWYRQDPGLGLRQIYYSMNVEVTDKGDVPEGYKVSRKEKRNFPLILESPSPNQTSLYFCASRGQATSKLFFGSGTQLSVL.

The CDR3 spells CASRTVTDTQYF. In nucleotides, the CDR3 is TGTGCCAGCAGGACGGTCACAGATACGCAGTATTTT. The chain is built from TRBV6-1 and TRBJ2-3; D not resolved. The CDR3 is made up of 12 amino acids. CDR1 is MNHNS and CDR2 is SASEGT in the germline V gene. V was shortened by 6 bases and J by 2 bases, with 6 bases between the two germline ends.

The chain joins TRBV7-9 to TRBJ2-7; the D is unclear. The CDR3 has 12 amino acids. The V gene's germline CDR1 is SEHNR and CDR2 FQNEAQ (reference sequence). Trimming took 1 base from V and 7 from J, leaving 8 bases between them. The CDR3 loop reads CASSLEPREQYF. The CDR3 nucleotides are TGTGCCAGCAGCTTAGAACCTCGGGAGCAGTACTTC.

The chain joins TRBV4-1 to TRBJ1-3, with a tentative D call TRBD1 (6 bases). Between the trimmed V and J ends, which lost 4 bases and 2 bases, there was a span of 9 bases. The CDR3 spans 14 residues. The germline gives CDR1 MGHRA, CDR2 YSYEKL. This CDR3 is CASSPDRAGNTIYF. The CDR3 DNA sequence: TGCGCCAGCAGCCCGGACAGAGCTGGAAACACCATATATTTT.

This clone was observed a single time. V and J are TRBV6-5 and TRBJ2-7; the D gene is possibly TRBD1 (5 bases). This CDR3 comprises 14 residues. Germline V lookup: CDR1 MNHEY, CDR2 SVGAGI. Trimming took 7 bases from V and 3 from J, leaving 16 bases between them. CDR3 amino acids: CASTPTDRSYEQYF. The CDR3 region has the DNA TGTGCCAGCACCCCCACCGACAGAAGCTACGAGCAGTACTTC.

This clone has a single count. The chain joins TRBV11-2 to TRBJ2-7; TRBD2 is a possible D gene (6 bases). V dropped 1 base and J dropped 7 bases, with 17 bases sitting between them. The CDR3 is 15 amino acids. The germline CDR1 and CDR2 sequences are SGHAT and FQNNGV. The CDR3 nucleotides read TGTGCCAGCAGCTTAGGCCCAGCGGGCCTATGGGAGCAGTACTTC. Translation: CASSLGPAGLWEQYF.

CDR3 in amino acids: CASSLVLYEQYF. The CDR3 nucleotides are TGTGCCAGCAGCTTAGTGCTCTACGAGCAGTACTTC. This chain links TRBV11-2 with TRBJ2-7; D call uncertain. The V gene lost 1 base and the J gene lost 3 bases, with 4 bases spanning the gap. The germline V gene has CDR1 SGHAT and CDR2 FQNNGV. The CDR3 runs 12 residues.

In the case of this clone: At one of its ends the junction is not consistent with the germline gene, which may arise from a read error. This rearrangement joins TRBV5-4 to TRBJ2-5; D gene ambiguous. The V gene's germline CDR1 is SGHNT and CDR2 YYREEE (reference sequence). The CDR3 is 13 amino acids. For the CDR3, the DNA is TGTGCCAGCAGGTTGGGGTACCAAGAGACCCAGTACTTC. This gives the protein CASRLGYQETQYF.

The V gene is TRBV6-6, the J gene TRBJ2-3, with TRBD2 matching 15 bases. The length of the CDR3 is 16 residues. The germline V gene has CDR1 MNHNY and CDR2 SVGAGI (reference sequence). Unmatched junction bases numbered 3, after V lost 2 bases and J lost 6 bases. CDR3 in DNA: TGTGCCAGCAGTTACCCCGGGACTAGCGGGGGGGATACGCAGTATTTT. Encoded protein: CASSYPGTSGGDTQYF.

The chain carries TRBV5-5 and TRBJ2-1; D may be TRBD2 (6 bases). The CDR3 extends over 16 amino acids. V lost 4 bases and J lost 4, with 18 bases in between. Looked up from germline, CDR1 is SGHKS and CDR2 is YYEKEE (reference sequence). DNA of the CDR3: TGTGCCAGCAGCGCTGGGGGACTTTCCAAATACAATGAGCAGTTCTTC. This gives the protein CASSAGGLSKYNEQFF.

The chain joins TRBV5-4 to TRBJ2-1, with D unclear. Trimming removed 4 bases from V and 0 bases from J, with 5 bases in between. There are 13 residues in the CDR3. Germline V gives CDR1 SGHNT, CDR2 YYREEE (reference sequence). The CDR3 here is CASSPDSYNEQFF. The CDR3 DNA follows: TGTGCCAGCAGCCCGGACTCCTACAATGAGCAGTTCTTC.

J is TRBJ2-1 and V is TRBV5-1; 7 nucleotides agree with TRBD2. In germline, CDR1 is SGHRS, CDR2 YFSETQ. The CDR3 loop spans 16 amino acids. Germline trimming cut 0 bases from V and 2 bases from J; bases unmatched to any gene: 5. The CDR3 protein is CASSLGAGVAYNEQFF. The CDR3, as DNA: TGCGCCAGCAGCTTGGGTGCGGGAGTCGCCTACAATGAGCAGTTCTTC.

Notes on this clone: This sample includes further DNA sequences coding for the same CDR3. V is TRBV27 and J is TRBJ2-1; 7 bases align to TRBD2. V was clipped by 3 bases and J by 1 base; unmatched bases: 3. The CDR3 extends over 15 amino acids. Per germline, CDR1 MNHEY and CDR2 SMNVEV (reference sequence). The CDR3 is CASSFGGSSYNEQFF. In nucleotides, the CDR3 is TGTGCCAGCAGTTTCGGCGGGAGTTCCTACAATGAGCAGTTCTTC.